The T cell receptor (beta chain) described here comes from a study of vaccination effects on CD4 cells after COVID-19 (dated 2022 in TCRdb). About the study as a whole: Post-vaccine samples across the study were collected a median of 72 days after the second dose, with a range of 14 to 241. Cultures from other donors in the study were sequenced with the Oncomine TCR Beta short-read assay on an Illumina iSeq 100. The full study included 10 to 11 COVID-19 convalescent patients and several SARS-CoV-2-naive healthy vaccine recipients. In both COVID-19 convalescent patients and infection-naive vaccine recipients, the study compared SARS-CoV-2 spike-specific CD4+ TCR repertoires from before mRNA vaccination with those from after it.

Findings and caveats that apply to the study as a whole: Limitations of the study were the small number of convalescent patients and the absence of early post-infection timepoints. Among healthy vaccine recipients, nearly all vaccine-induced clones were SARS-CoV-2 mono-reactive, and just 1 of 255 was cross-reactive with common cold coronaviruses. At late post-vaccination timepoints, both infection-induced and vaccine-induced clones showed marked clonal contraction, consistent with waning T cell responses.

Reading from cysteine to phenylalanine, the CDR3 counts 14 amino acids. This entry keeps only the CDR3 DNA: 42 bases, framed from base 1. V is trimmed back by 9 bases and J by 2 bases, and the junction contains 8 bases that no gene match accounts for. The germline V gene gives CDR1 as MNHEY and CDR2 as SVGAGI. The ViraFEST assay stimulated PBMC with viral peptide pools and then used TCR sequencing to identify antigen-specific CD4+ T cell clonotypes by expansion. After 10 days of culture, CD4+ T cells were isolated with the EasySep CD4+ T cell isolation kit. Two doses of either the BNT162b2 or the mRNA-1273 mRNA SARS-CoV-2 vaccine were administered to participants. Healthy vaccine recipients had no prior SARS-CoV-2 infection, confirmed by negative nucleocapsid antibodies before and after vaccination. Each well held 2 million to 2.5 million PBMC cultured in IMDM containing roughly 5% human AB serum, 10 IU/ml IL-2 and gentamicin, along with around 11 ug/ml peptides. On days 3 and 7, half of the culture medium was replaced with fresh IL-2-containing medium. Unless noted otherwise, every peptide stimulation condition was grown in triplicate wells. Using Ficoll-Paque Plus gradient centrifugation, PBMC were separated from whole blood and then either used fresh or cryopreserved at -140C. Overlapping peptide pools spanned the spike proteins of SARS-CoV-2 and the common cold coronaviruses HCoV-NL63, HCoV-OC43 and HCoV-229E. Genomic DNA was extracted from cultured CD4+ T cells with the QIAamp micro DNA kit.

To prepare the library, the immunoSEQ multiplex PCR assay was applied. DNA from the CD4+ T cells that had been cultured and isolated underwent TCR beta CDR3 sequencing. The study's processing was this. The analysis removed non-productive TCR sequences, trimmed reads to the CDR3 region, and retained only CDR3s that were 7 or more amino acids long. The MANAFEST web app was used to pick out antigen-specific clonotypes by comparing their expansion in peptide wells with that in reference cultures. To be called positive, a clone needed expansion at FDR<0.05 compared with the reference and with all other wells, an odds ratio greater than 5, and a frequency greater than 0.1% in two replicate wells. Clonotypes significantly expanded in SARS-CoV-2 spike wells and in at least one common cold coronavirus spike condition were defined as cross-reactive. CDR3 similarity was assessed by Levenshtein distance with the stringdist R package, and unrooted trees were built with ape in R 3.6.1. TCRdb provides this immuneACCESS table in a form limited to in-frame rearrangements. Some clones are lacking; in checked studies, under half of them reflect an unresolved V gene, and why the rest are absent is not known. D and trimming come from the DNA, and the V and J calls and clone size come from that table. This sample gives tens of thousands of clones in total; 60% to 80% of them show up just once. The ten largest clones take up roughly 2% of the sample.

In regard to this clone: Its recognized antigen is unknown. One base away there is no much larger clone; base qualities are not given.

The sample consisted of CD4+ T cells from PBMCs cultured with HCoV-OC43 spike peptides, taken after COVID-19 vaccination. The cell subset or site label for this specimen denotes: HCoV-OC43 spike overlapping peptide pool stimulation. The rearranged chain carries TRBV6-5 and TRBJ2-3, with 7 central nucleotides matching TRBD1. This TCR derives from a human donor who received a COVID-19 vaccine. CDR3 loop: CASSPGQSTDTQYF. The nucleotides read TGTGCCAGTTCACCGGGACAGTCCACAGATACGCAGTATTTT.